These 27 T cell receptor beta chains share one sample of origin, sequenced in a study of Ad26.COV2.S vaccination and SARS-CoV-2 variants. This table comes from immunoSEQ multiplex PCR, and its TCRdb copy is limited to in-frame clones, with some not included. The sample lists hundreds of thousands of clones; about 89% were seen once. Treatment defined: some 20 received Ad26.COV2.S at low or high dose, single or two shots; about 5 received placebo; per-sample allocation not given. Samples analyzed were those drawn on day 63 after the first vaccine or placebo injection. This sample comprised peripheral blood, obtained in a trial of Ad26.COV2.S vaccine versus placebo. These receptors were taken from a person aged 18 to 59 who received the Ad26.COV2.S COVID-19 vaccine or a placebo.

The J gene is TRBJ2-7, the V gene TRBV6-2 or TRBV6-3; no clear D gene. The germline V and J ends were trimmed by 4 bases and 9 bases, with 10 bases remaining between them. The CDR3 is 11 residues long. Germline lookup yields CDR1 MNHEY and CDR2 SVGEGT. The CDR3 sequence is CASSSVLGQYF. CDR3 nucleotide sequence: TGTGCCAGCAGTTCGGTCTTGGGGCAGTACTTC.

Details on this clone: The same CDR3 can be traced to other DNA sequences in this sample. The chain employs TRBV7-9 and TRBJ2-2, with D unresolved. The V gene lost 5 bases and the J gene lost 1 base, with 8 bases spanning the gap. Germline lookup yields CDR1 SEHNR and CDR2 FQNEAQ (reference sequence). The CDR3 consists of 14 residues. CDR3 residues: CASSSRVNTGELFF. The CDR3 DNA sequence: TGTGCCAGCAGCAGCCGGGTGAACACCGGGGAGCTGTTTTTT.

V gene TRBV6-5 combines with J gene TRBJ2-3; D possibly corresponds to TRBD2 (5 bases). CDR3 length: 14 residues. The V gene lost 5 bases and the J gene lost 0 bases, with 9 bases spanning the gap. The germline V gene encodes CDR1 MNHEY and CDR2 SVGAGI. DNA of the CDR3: TGTGCCAGCAGTCCCGGGGTCAGCACAGATACGCAGTATTTT. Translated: CASSPGVSTDTQYF.

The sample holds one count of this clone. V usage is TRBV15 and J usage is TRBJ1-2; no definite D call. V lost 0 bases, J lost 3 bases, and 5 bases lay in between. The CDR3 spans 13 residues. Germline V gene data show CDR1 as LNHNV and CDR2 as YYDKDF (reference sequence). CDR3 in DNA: TGTGCCACCAGCAGAGACCCAGACTATGGCTACACCTTC. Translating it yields CATSRDPDYGYTF. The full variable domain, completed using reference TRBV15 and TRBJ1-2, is DAMVIQNPRYQVTQFGKPVTLSCSQTLNHNVMYWYQQKSSQAPKLLFHYYDKDFNNEADTPDNFQSRRPNTSFCFLDIRSPGLGDTAMYLCATSRDPDYGYTFGSGTRLTVV.

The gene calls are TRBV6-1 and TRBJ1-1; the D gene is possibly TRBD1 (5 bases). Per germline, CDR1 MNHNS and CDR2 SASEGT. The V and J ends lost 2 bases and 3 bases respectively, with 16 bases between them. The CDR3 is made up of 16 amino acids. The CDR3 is CASSENRGVWDTEAFF. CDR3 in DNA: TGTGCCAGCAGTGAAAACAGAGGGGTCTGGGACACTGAAGCTTTCTTT.

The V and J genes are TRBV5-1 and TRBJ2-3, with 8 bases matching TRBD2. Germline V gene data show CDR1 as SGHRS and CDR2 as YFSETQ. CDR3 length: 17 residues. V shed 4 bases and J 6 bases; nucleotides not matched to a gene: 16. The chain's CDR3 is CASSAKREPTSGDTQYF. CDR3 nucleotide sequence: TGCGCCAGCAGCGCGAAGCGGGAGCCCACCTCTGGGGATACGCAGTATTTT.

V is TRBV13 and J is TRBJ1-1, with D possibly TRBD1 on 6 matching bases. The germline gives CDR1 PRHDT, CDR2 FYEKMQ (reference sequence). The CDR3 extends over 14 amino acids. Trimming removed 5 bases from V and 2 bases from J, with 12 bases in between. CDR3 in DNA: TGTGCCAGCAGCCTCAAAGGGGGAAACACTGAAGCTTTCTTT. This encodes CASSLKGGNTEAFF.

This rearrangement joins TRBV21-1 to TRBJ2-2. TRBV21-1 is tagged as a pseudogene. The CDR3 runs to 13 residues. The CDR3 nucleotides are TGTGCCAGCAGCAAATGGTGTCCCGGGGAGCTGTTTTTT. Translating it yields CASSKWCPGELFF.

The CDR3 sequence is CASSERRSSNQPQHF. The CDR3 DNA reads as TGTGCCAGCAGTGAACGAAGGAGTAGCAATCAGCCCCAGCATTTT. V usage is TRBV6-1 and J usage is TRBJ1-5, with D hard to call. Trimming took off 2 bases at V and 0 bases at J, with 8 bases between the two ends. CDR3 length: 15 amino acids. CDR1 is MNHNS and CDR2 is SASEGT in the germline V gene.

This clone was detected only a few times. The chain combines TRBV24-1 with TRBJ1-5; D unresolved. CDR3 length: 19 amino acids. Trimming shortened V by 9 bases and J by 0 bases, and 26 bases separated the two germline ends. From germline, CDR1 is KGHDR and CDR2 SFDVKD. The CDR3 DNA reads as TGTGCCACCCCCCGGCAGTATAAAAGAGGCCTTTATAGCAATCAGCCCCAGCATTTT. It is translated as CATPRQYKRGLYSNQPQHF.

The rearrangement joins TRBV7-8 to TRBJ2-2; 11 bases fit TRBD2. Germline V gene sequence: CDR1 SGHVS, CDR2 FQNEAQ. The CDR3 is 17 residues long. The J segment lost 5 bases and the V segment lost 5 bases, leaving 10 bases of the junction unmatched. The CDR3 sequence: CASSPYASGRQTGELFF. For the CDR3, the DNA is TGTGCCAGCAGCCCCTACGCTAGCGGGAGGCAAACCGGGGAGCTGTTTTTT.

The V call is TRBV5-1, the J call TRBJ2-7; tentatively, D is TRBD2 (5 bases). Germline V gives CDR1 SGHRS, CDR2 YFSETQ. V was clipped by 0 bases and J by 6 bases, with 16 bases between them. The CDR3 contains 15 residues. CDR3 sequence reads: CASSLEPGNRLEQYF. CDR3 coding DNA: TGCGCCAGCAGCTTGGAACCGGGAAATAGGCTCGAGCAGTACTTC. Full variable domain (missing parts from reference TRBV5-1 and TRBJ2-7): KAGVTQTPRYLIKTRGQQVTLSCSPISGHRSVSWYQQTPGQGLQFLFEYFSETQRNKGNFPGRFSGRQFSNSRSEMNVSTLELGDSALYLCASSLEPGNRLEQYFGPGTRLTVT.

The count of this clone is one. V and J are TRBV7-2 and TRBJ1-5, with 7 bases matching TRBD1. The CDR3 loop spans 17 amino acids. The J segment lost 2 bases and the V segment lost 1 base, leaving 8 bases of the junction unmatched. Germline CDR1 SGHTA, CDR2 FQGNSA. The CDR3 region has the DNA TGTGCCAGCAGCTTAGAGTTGGGCCAGGGGGGCAATCAGCCCCAGCATTTT. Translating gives CASSLELGQGGNQPQHF.

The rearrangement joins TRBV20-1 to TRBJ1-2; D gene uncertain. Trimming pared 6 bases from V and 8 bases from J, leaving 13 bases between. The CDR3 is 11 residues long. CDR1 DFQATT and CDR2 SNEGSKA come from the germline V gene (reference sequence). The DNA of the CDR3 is TGCAGTGCCACCGATCGTAGAGGCTACACCTTC. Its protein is CSATDRRGYTF.

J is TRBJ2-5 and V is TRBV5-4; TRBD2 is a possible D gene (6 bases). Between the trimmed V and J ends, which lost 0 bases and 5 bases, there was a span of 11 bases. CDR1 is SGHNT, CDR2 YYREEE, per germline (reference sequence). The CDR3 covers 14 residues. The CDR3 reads CASSLGGDTETQYF. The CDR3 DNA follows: TGTGCCAGCAGCTTGGGCGGGGATACGGAGACCCAGTACTTC.

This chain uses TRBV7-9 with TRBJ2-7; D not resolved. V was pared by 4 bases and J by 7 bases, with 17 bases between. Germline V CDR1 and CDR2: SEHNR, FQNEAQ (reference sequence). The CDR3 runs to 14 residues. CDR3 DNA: TGTGCCAGCAGCTACGACACCGGCCTCGGGGAGCAGTACTTC. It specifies CASSYDTGLGEQYF.

CDR3 DNA: TGTGCCAGCAGCTCCGGACGGAATAGCAATCAGCCCCAGCATTTT. Translating gives CASSSGRNSNQPQHF. J is TRBJ1-5 and V is TRBV7-3; D is uncertain. The V end was cut by 4 bases, the J end by 0 bases, with 10 bases between. This CDR3 comprises 15 residues. Germline CDR1 and CDR2: SGHTA and FQGTGA. Looking up the rest from reference TRBV7-3 and TRBJ1-5 gives the full variable domain: GAGVSQTPSNKVTEKGKYVELRCDPISGHTALYWYRQSLGQGPEFLIYFQGTGAADDSGLPNDRFFAVRPEGSVSTLKIQRTERGDSAVYLCASSSGRNSNQPQHFGDGTRLSIL.

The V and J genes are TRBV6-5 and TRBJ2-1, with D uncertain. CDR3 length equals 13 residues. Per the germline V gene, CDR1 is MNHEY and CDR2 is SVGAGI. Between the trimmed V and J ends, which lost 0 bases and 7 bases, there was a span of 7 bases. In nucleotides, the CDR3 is TGTGCCAGCAGTTACTCGAAGAGAAATGAGCAGTTCTTC. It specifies CASSYSKRNEQFF.

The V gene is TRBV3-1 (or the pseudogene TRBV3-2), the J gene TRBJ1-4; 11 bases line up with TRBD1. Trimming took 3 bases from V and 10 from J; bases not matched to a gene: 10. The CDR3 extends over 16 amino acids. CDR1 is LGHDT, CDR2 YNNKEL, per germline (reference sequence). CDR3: CASSHTSGTGGGKLFF. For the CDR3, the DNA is TGTGCCAGCAGCCATACCTCCGGGACAGGGGGAGGAAAACTGTTTTTT.

This chain's CDR3 is CASSQELATRSYEQYF. CDR3 sequence (DNA): TGTGCCAGCAGCCAAGAGTTAGCGACCCGCTCCTACGAGCAGTACTTC. This rearrangement joins TRBV3-1 (or the pseudogene TRBV3-2) to TRBJ2-7; D might be TRBD2 (5 bases). Germline V CDR1 and CDR2: LGHDT, YNNKEL (reference sequence). Trimming took 0 bases from V and 0 from J, leaving 12 bases between them. This CDR3 contains 16 residues.

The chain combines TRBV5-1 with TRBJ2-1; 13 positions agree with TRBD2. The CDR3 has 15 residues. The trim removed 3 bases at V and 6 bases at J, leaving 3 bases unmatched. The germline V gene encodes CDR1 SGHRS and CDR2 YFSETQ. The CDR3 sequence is CASSWTSGSGNEQFF. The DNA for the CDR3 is TGCGCCAGCAGCTGGACTAGCGGGAGTGGCAATGAGCAGTTCTTC.

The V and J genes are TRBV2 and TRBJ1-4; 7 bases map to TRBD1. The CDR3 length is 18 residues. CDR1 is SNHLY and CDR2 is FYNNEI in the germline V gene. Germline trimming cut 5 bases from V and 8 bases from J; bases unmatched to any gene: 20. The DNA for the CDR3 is TGTGCCAGCAGTCGCAACCCGCTTTCGACAGGGTTAGGAGAAAAACTGTTTTTT. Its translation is CASSRNPLSTGLGEKLFF.

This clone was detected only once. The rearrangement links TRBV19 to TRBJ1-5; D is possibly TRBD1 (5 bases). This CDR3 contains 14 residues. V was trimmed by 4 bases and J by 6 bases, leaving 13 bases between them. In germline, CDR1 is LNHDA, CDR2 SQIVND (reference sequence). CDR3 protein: CASSTDSSLQPQHF. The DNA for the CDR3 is TGTGCCAGTAGTACTGACAGTTCGCTTCAGCCCCAGCATTTT.

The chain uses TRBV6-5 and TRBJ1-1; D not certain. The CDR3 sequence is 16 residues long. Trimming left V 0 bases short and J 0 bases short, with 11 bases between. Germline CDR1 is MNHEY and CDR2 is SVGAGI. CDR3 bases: TGTGCCAGCAGTTACTCGGTAGGAACACTGAACACTGAAGCTTTCTTT. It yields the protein CASSYSVGTLNTEAFF.

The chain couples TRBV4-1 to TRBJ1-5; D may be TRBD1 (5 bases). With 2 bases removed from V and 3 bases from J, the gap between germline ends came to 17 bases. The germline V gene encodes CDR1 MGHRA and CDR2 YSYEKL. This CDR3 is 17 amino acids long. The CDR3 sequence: CASSQTQAGPLNQPQHF. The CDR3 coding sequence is TGCGCCAGCAGCCAAACCCAAGCGGGACCACTCAATCAGCCCCAGCATTTT.

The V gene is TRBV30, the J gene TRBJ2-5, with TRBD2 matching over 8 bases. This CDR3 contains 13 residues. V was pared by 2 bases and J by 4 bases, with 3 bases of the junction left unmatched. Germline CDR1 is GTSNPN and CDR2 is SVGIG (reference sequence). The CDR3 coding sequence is TGTGCCTGGAGTACGGGGGGGAGAGAGACCCAGTACTTC. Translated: CAWSTGGRETQYF.

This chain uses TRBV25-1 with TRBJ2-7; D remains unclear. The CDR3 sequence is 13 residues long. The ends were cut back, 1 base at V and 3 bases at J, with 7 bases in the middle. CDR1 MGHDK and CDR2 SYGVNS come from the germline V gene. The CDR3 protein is CASSEWTLYEQYF. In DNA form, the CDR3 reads TGTGCCAGCAGTGAATGGACCCTCTACGAGCAGTACTTC.